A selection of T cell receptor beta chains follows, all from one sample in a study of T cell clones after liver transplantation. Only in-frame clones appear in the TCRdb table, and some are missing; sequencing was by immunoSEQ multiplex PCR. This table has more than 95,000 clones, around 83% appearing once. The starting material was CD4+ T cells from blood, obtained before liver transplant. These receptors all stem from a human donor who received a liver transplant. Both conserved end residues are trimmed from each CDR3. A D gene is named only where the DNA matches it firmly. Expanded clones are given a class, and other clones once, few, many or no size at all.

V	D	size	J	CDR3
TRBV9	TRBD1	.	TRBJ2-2	ASTRQGASTGELF
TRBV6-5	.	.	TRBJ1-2	ASSYTGNSNYGYT
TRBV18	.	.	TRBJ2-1	ASSPVETFRNEQF
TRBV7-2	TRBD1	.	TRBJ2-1	ASSLTGVVNEQF
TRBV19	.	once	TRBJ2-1	ASSMGPGERVYNEQF
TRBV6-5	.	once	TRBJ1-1	ASSYVGGRTEAF
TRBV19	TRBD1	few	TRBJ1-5	ASRGQGNQPQH
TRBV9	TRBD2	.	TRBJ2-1	ASSVSPSGRGNEQF
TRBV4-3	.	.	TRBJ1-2	ASSQAATDVYGYT
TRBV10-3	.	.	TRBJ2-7	AVREPPSGEQY
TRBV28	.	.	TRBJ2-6	ASSLPGVGANVLT
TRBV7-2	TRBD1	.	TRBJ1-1	ASSSQGVGAF
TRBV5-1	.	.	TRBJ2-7	ASSLLPGLPYEQY
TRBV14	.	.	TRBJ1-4	ASSRTGFREKLF
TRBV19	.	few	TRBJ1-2	ASCSSLWYGYT
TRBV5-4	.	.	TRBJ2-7	ASSLGGRSYEQY
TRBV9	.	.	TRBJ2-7	ASSTLGEGGEQY
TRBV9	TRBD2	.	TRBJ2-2	ASSVASGLAGSGELF
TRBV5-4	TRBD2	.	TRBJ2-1	ASSLAGAPREQF
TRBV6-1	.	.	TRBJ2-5	ASTLYQETQY
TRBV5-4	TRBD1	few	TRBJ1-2	ASSPQQGVVYGYT
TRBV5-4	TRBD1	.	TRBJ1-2	ASSQQGTRDGYT
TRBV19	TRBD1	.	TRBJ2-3	ASSASGTGVADTQY
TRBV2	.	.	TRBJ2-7	ASSVASSASHEQY
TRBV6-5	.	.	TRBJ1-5	ASSYGGSPNQPQH
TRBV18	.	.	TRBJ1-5	ASSEGHLNQPQH
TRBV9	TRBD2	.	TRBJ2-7	ASSVALAGGPGEQY
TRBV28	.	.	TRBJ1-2	ASTTGILTYGYT
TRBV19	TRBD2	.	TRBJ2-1	ASSIRLAARLSSSYNEQF
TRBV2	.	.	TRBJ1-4	ASRSYIATNEKLF
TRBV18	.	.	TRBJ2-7	ASSPGTPGGEQY
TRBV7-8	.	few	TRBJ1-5	ASSLAVGAPSNQPQH
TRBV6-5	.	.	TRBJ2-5	ASRGTSETQY
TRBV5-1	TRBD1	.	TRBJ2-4	ASSDRTGKNIQY
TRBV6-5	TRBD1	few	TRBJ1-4	ASSAPGQVKLF
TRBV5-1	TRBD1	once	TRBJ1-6	ASSLAGTGNNSPLH
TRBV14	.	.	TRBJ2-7	ASSQGWQTRYEQY
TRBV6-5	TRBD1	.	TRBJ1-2	ASSYRQGGGYT
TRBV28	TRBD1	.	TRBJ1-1	ASSSTGLLGSTEAF
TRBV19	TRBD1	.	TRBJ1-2	ASSTGTGNVGYGYT
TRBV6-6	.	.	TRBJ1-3	ASSPSQGRSGNTIY
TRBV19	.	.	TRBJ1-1	ASSKGLNTEAF
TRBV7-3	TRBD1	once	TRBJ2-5	ASSLGQSRGETQY
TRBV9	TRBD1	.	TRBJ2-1	ASSAGSRDRYNEQF
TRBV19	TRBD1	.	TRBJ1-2	ASRPPPGQGAGGYT
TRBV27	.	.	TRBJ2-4	ASSSTGPPLAKNIQY
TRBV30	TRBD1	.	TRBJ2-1	AWSVSGQGRYQQF
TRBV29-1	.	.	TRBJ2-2	SVENQSTGELF
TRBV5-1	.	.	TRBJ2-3	ASSLVLGERADTQY
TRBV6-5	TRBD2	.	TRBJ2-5	ASSGLAGVGTQY
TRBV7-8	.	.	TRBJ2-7	ASSLKPGGMNEQY
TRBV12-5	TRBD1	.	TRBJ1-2	ASGNWDSLYGYT
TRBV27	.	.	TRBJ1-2	ASRTSGDSYGYT
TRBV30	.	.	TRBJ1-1	AWRGNTEAF
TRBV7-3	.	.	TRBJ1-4	ASSPTGLTNEKLF
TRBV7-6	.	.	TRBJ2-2	ASSLAHENTGELF